These 20 T cell receptor beta chains came from one sample sequenced in a study of Graves' ophthalmopathy and Graves' hyperthyroidism. Investigators amplified TCR beta CDR3 regions from RNA transcripts. In the first round, RT-PCR was carried out with HTBI primers, and a multiplex PCR formed the second round. TCRdb passed the multiplex PCR reads through MiXCR, listing each CDR3 protein once. The repertoire holds roughly 230,000 distinct CDR3 sequences, under 25% seen once, with roughly 40% in the top ten. Material for sequencing was peripheral blood. The receptors stem from a woman in her forties or fifties with Graves' ophthalmopathy.

This clonotype has a count of ten or more. The gene calls are TRBV20-1 and TRBJ1-5; 7 nucleotides agree with TRBD1. Unmatched junction bases numbered 20, after V lost 6 bases and J lost 0 bases. The length of the CDR3 is 19 residues. In germline, CDR1 is DFQATT, CDR2 SNEGSKA (reference sequence). For the CDR3, the DNA is TGCAGTGCCACTGATGTGGTGGCAGGGGGGATCAATAGCAATCAGCCCCAGCATTTT. This sequence encodes CSATDVVAGGINSNQPQHF.

This clonotype came up a few times. J is TRBJ1-1 and V is TRBV5-1; TRBD1 might be the D (5 bases). Germline assignment: CDR1 SGHRS and CDR2 YFSETQ. V was pared by 5 bases and J by 0 bases, with 17 bases between. The CDR3 loop spans 16 amino acids. CDR3 protein: CASSPGGARVNTEAFF. CDR3 in DNA: TGCGCCAGCAGTCCGGGCGGGGCGAGGGTGAACACTGAAGCTTTCTTT.

This clonotype came up many times. The chain uses TRBV18 and TRBJ1-2; TRBD1 aligns across 10 bases. The CDR3 contains 12 residues. Germline CDR1 is KGHSH and CDR2 is LQKENI. V lost 11 bases, J lost 8 bases, and 8 bases stayed unmatched. In nucleotides, the CDR3 is TGTGCCGCCTCCGGGACAGGGGAAGGCTACACCTTC. Residues: CAASGTGEGYTF.

This clonotype was seen a handful of times. The chain links TRBV11-2 to TRBJ2-3; 10 nucleotides match TRBD1. Trimming took 3 bases from V and 0 from J; bases not matched to a gene: 0. The CDR3 sequence is 15 residues long. CDR1 and CDR2 (germline): SGHAT, FQNNGV. CDR3 coding DNA: TGTGCCAGCAGCTTGGACAGGGGGAGCACAGATACGCAGTATTTT. Translating it yields CASSLDRGSTDTQYF.

Many counts were recorded for this clonotype. The chain joins TRBV30 to TRBJ1-2, with 7 bases aligning to TRBD1. After removal of 2 bases from V and 4 bases from J, the junction contained 4 bases not matched to a gene. The CDR3 consists of 13 residues. CDR1 and CDR2 (germline): GTSNPN, SVGIG (reference sequence). The CDR3 nucleotides read TGTGCCTGGAGTAGACAGGGAACCTATGGCTACACCTTC. Its protein product is CAWSRQGTYGYTF.

A word on this clonotype: One base away lies a much larger clone, so this may be a sequencing read error. The chain joins TRBV11-2 to TRBJ1-1; TRBD1 might be the D (5 bases). The CDR3 loop spans 14 amino acids. Germline CDR1 is SGHAT and CDR2 is FQNNGV. CDR3 nucleotides: TGTGCCGGCAGCTTAGTCCTGGGGGGCACTGAAGCTTTCTTT. Amino acids: CAGSLVLGGTEAFF.

This clonotype was counted ten times or more. The V call is TRBV12-3 or TRBV12-4, the J call TRBJ2-2; D gene uncertain. The CDR3 extends over 12 amino acids. V dropped 6 bases and J dropped 8 bases, with 10 bases sitting between them. The CDR3, as DNA: TGTGCCAGCAGCCCGCGGTCGGGGGAGCTGTTTTTT. Translated: CASSPRSGELFF.

This clonotype was counted between two and nine times. The gene calls are TRBV29-1 and TRBJ2-7; TRBD2 aligns across 7 bases. The V and J ends lost 5 bases and 6 bases, in that order; junction bases with no gene match: 10. In germline, CDR1 is SQVTM, CDR2 ANQGSEA. This CDR3 comprises 13 residues. CDR3 protein: CSVSVTSTPEQYF. DNA for the CDR3: TGCAGCGTTAGTGTGACTAGCACCCCCGAGCAGTACTTC.

Ten or more counts support this clonotype. The V and J genes are TRBV3-1 and TRBJ2-5, with 7 bases identical to TRBD1. J lost 1 base, V lost 1 base, and 0 bases had no gene match. The CDR3 loop spans 14 amino acids. Germline V gene sequence: CDR1 LGHDT, CDR2 YNNKEL (reference sequence). This CDR3 is CASSQGTGQETQYF. The CDR3 coding sequence is TGTGCCAGCAGCCAAGGGACAGGCCAAGAGACCCAGTACTTC.

This clonotype appeared many times. The chain employs TRBV30 and TRBJ2-7; D is unresolved. The CDR3 consists of 12 residues. Trimming stripped 6 bases from V and 0 bases from J, with 9 bases between. From germline, CDR1 is GTSNPN and CDR2 SVGIG (reference sequence). CDR3 in amino acids: CACRVSSYEQYF. DNA for the CDR3: TGTGCCTGCCGGGTCAGCTCCTACGAGCAGTACTTC.

This clonotype was seen ten or more times. The rearrangement joins TRBV27 to TRBJ2-7; TRBD2 agrees at 14 bases. The V and J ends lost 6 bases and 5 bases, in that order; junction bases with no gene match: 3. The CDR3 has 14 residues. Per the germline V gene, CDR1 is MNHEY and CDR2 is SMNVEV (reference sequence). The chain's CDR3 is CASRPGLAGDEQYF. The CDR3 DNA sequence: TGTGCCAGCAGGCCGGGACTAGCGGGAGACGAGCAGTACTTC.

The J gene is TRBJ1-1, the V gene TRBV18; D may be TRBD1 (6 bases). V lost 3 bases, J lost 1 base, and 15 bases lay in between. The germline V gene has CDR1 KGHSH and CDR2 LQKENI. The CDR3 runs to 16 residues. The CDR3 region is CASSPSTGLGNTEAFF. CDR3 sequence (DNA): TGTGCCAGCTCACCCTCCACAGGGTTGGGGAACACTGAAGCTTTCTTT.

This clonotype was seen a few times. This chain joins TRBV11-2 and TRBJ2-2; 16 bases agree with TRBD2. The CDR3 length is 19 residues. Germline V gene sequence: CDR1 SGHAT, CDR2 FQNNGV. Germline trimming cut 1 base from V and 4 bases from J; bases unmatched to any gene: 6. This chain's CDR3 is CASSLGGTSGRVITGELFF. DNA for the CDR3: TGTGCCAGCAGCTTAGGAGGGACTAGCGGGAGGGTGATCACCGGGGAGCTGTTTTTT.

This clonotype was counted many times. The chain recombines TRBV19 with TRBJ1-5; D is unresolved. Trimming took 8 bases from V and 0 from J, leaving 5 bases between them. The CDR3 length is 12 residues. Germline lookup yields CDR1 LNHDA and CDR2 SQIVND (reference sequence). CDR3 in DNA: TGTGCCAGTGGCTATAGCAATCAGCCCCAGCATTTT. Its protein is CASGYSNQPQHF.

This clonotype was picked up many times. The chain carries TRBV29-1 and TRBJ1-5; a possible D gene is TRBD1 (6 bases). V shed 4 bases and J shed 6 bases, with 13 bases lying between them. This CDR3 spans 13 amino acids. Germline CDR1 is SQVTM and CDR2 is ANQGSEA. For the CDR3, the DNA is TGCAGCGTTGCGGCAGGGGTACGTCAGCCCCAGCATTTT. Its protein product is CSVAAGVRQPQHF.

This clonotype was recorded many times. This chain links TRBV6-5 with TRBJ2-7; 7 positions agree with TRBD1. In germline, CDR1 is MNHEY, CDR2 SVGAGI. This CDR3 contains 17 residues. V was pared by 7 bases and J by 7 bases, with 22 bases of the junction left unmatched. The CDR3 sequence: CASKSGTQGNPTGEQYF. The CDR3 DNA reads TGTGCCAGCAAATCGGGTACACAGGGGAACCCTACTGGGGAGCAGTACTTC.

This clonotype has ten or more counts. This sequence joins TRBV20-1 and TRBJ1-2; D is perhaps TRBD1 (6 bases). Germline assignment: CDR1 DFQATT and CDR2 SNEGSKA (reference sequence). Trimming removed 0 bases at V and 8 bases at J, with 19 bases between. This CDR3 has 15 amino acids. DNA of the CDR3: TGCAGTGCTAGAGAAACAGGAACGTCCACAGGGGGCTACACCTTC. It encodes CSARETGTSTGGYTF.

This clonotype was seen at least ten times. The DNA of the CDR3 is TGTGCCAGCAAGCAACCGGGACAGGGGACCGGGGAGCTGTTTTTT. It is translated as CASKQPGQGTGELFF. The chain has TRBV6-1 and TRBJ2-2, with 10 bases that match TRBD1. After removal of 7 bases from V and 5 bases from J, the junction contained 7 bases not matched to a gene. The germline V gene encodes CDR1 MNHNS and CDR2 SASEGT. The length of the CDR3 is 15 residues.

This clonotype was counted many times. This chain uses TRBV6-1 with TRBJ2-7, with D hard to call. The germline V and J ends were trimmed by 2 bases and 7 bases, with 15 bases remaining between them. The CDR3 length is 14 residues. Germline CDR1 reads MNHNS; CDR2 reads SASEGT. DNA of the CDR3: TGTGCCAGCAGTGAACTGGACCCAGTCAGGGAGCAGTACTTC. This codes for CASSELDPVREQYF.

This clonotype was picked up many times. V usage is TRBV6-1 and J usage is TRBJ2-7; D gene ambiguous. CDR1 and CDR2 (germline): MNHNS, SASEGT. V lost 6 bases and J 0 bases, leaving 15 bases between the germline ends. The CDR3 extends over 15 amino acids. This CDR3 reads CASRLSDRSSYEQYF. CDR3 sequence (DNA): TGTGCCAGCAGACTCTCTGACCGGAGCTCCTACGAGCAGTACTTC.